A selection of T cell receptor beta chains follows, all from one sample in a study of T cells in localized non-small cell lung cancer. Libraries were prepared by immunoSEQ multiplex PCR; TCRdb keeps only in-frame clonotypes and omits some of them. This table holds over 9,500 clones, around 30% found once. The starting material was lung tumor tissue, obtained before any cancer treatment. These receptor sequences come from a man between 40 and 69 years old with stage I lung adenocarcinoma. Each CDR3 is given with its conserved first and last residue. A D gene is named only where the DNA matches it firmly. The size entry is marked missing in some rows and otherwise reads once, few, many or a size class.

TRBV5-1	TRBJ1-4	.	.	CASSSQGHHNEKLFF	TGCGCCAGCAGCTCCCAAGGACACCATAATGAAAAACTGTTTTTT
TRBV18	TRBJ2-1	medium-sized	.	CASSAGSDEQFF	TGTGCCAGCTCAGCAGGGTCGGATGAGCAGTTCTTC
TRBV30	TRBJ1-1	few	.	CAWSVRRQRNTEAFF	TGTGCCTGGAGTGTACGGCGGCAGAGGAACACTGAAGCTTTCTTT
TRBV5-1	TRBJ2-7	.	TRBD1	CASSLDRGTRYEQYF	TGCGCCAGCAGCCTGGACAGGGGGACCCGCTACGAGCAGTACTTC
TRBV2	TRBJ2-3	.	TRBD1	CASRGMGQGWYPGPVSTDTQYF	TGTGCCAGCAGGGGGATGGGACAGGGATGGTATCCCGGGCCGGTAAGCACAGATACGCAGTATTTT
TRBV11-3	TRBJ1-3	few	.	CASSRGRSSGNTIYF	TGTGCCAGCAGCCGGGGACGGAGCTCTGGAAACACCATATATTTT
TRBV6-8	TRBJ1-4	few	TRBD1	CASSDGQGGKLFF	TGTGCCAGCAGTGACGGACAGGGGGGGAAACTGTTTTTT
TRBV9	TRBJ2-3	few	.	CASSEWGDRTDTQYF	TGTGCCAGCAGTGAGTGGGGGGACCGCACAGATACGCAGTATTTT
TRBV9	TRBJ2-7	.	.	CASTRGEYEQYF	TGTGCCAGCACCCGGGGAGAGTACGAGCAGTACTTC
TRBV19	TRBJ1-3	.	.	CASSIRGTRNTIYF	TGTGCCAGTAGTATTAGAGGAACGAGAAACACCATATATTTT
TRBV11-3	TRBJ1-5	.	.	CASSLIGGNSNQPQHF	TGTGCCAGCAGCTTAATAGGGGGGAATAGCAATCAGCCCCAGCATTTT
TRBV11-3	TRBJ1-1	medium-sized	TRBD1	CASSLRQGAGNTEAFF	TGTGCCAGCAGCTTACGACAGGGGGCTGGGAACACTGAAGCTTTCTTT
TRBV5-1	TRBJ2-7	.	TRBD1	CASSLVTGGFYEQYF	TGCGCCAGCAGCTTGGTCACAGGGGGCTTCTACGAGCAGTACTTC
TRBV11-3	TRBJ1-2	few	.	CASSLVSGFDGYTF	TGTGCCAGCAGCTTAGTATCCGGATTTGATGGCTACACCTTC
TRBV11-3	TRBJ2-7	few	.	CASSQVEGGTSYEQYF	TGTGCCAGCAGCCAGGTGGAGGGGGGTACTTCCTACGAGCAGTACTTC
TRBV6-8	TRBJ2-2	few	TRBD1	CASSYRGLQTGELFF	TGTGCCAGCAGTTACAGGGGGCTACAGACCGGGGAGCTGTTTTTT
TRBV11-3	TRBJ2-5	.	.	CASSSLGRRTQETQYF	TGTGCCAGCAGCTCCCTCGGCAGGAGAACCCAAGAGACCCAGTACTTC
TRBV29-1	TRBJ1-4	.	TRBD1	CSVKTGSFGNEKLFF	TGCAGCGTAAAGACAGGGTCGTTTGGTAATGAAAAACTGTTTTTT
TRBV11-3	TRBJ1-2	.	.	CASSFSGGQQSGYTF	TGTGCCAGCAGCTTTTCGGGGGGGCAGCAGAGTGGCTACACCTTC
TRBV12-5	TRBJ2-7	.	TRBD2	CASGRTSGGLNEQYF	TGTGCTAGTGGAAGGACTAGCGGGGGTCTGAACGAGCAGTACTTC
TRBV9	TRBJ1-4	.	TRBD1	CASSPGQGNEKLFF	TGTGCCAGCAGCCCGGGACAGGGTAATGAAAAACTGTTTTTT
TRBV11-3	TRBJ2-3	few	.	CASSLSSGGGTDTQYF	TGTGCCAGCAGCTTGAGTTCAGGTGGAGGCACAGATACGCAGTATTTT
TRBV9	TRBJ1-4	.	.	CASSSSSRSHEKLFF	TGTGCCAGCAGCTCAAGCAGCAGATCGCATGAAAAACTGTTTTTT
TRBV6-8	TRBJ2-1	few	.	CASSGVAGNEQFF	TGTGCCAGCAGTGGCGTAGCAGGCAATGAGCAGTTCTTC
TRBV9	TRBJ1-2	few	.	CASSDSYGDGYTF	TGTGCCAGCAGTGATAGTTATGGGGATGGCTACACCTTC
TRBV4-1	TRBJ1-2	medium-sized	.	CASSQVGAGSYGYTF	TGCGCCAGCAGCCAAGTAGGGGCAGGGAGCTATGGCTACACCTTC
TRBV30	TRBJ2-7	few	.	CAWSDEDTEQYF	TGTGCCTGGAGCGACGAGGACACAGAGCAGTACTTC
TRBV6-8	TRBJ1-4	.	.	CASSPQPRQETNEKLFF	TGTGCCAGCAGTCCCCAGCCAAGACAGGAAACTAATGAAAAACTGTTTTTT
TRBV19	TRBJ2-2	.	.	CASSTAANTGELFF	TGTGCCAGTAGTACAGCGGCGAACACCGGGGAGCTGTTTTTT
TRBV9	TRBJ2-3	many	.	CASSVGAGASTDTQYF	TGTGCCAGCAGCGTTGGGGCAGGGGCCAGCACAGATACGCAGTATTTT
TRBV6-8	TRBJ1-1	.	.	CASSSTMNTEAFF	TGTGCCAGCAGTTCCACTATGAACACTGAAGCTTTCTTT
TRBV30	TRBJ1-1	few	TRBD1	CAWSAPRDRGKTEAFF	TGTGCCTGGAGTGCCCCCAGGGACAGGGGAAAGACTGAAGCTTTCTTT
TRBV11-3	TRBJ1-2	few	TRBD1	CASSYTTGPIGYTF	TGTGCCAGCAGCTATACGACAGGGCCGATTGGCTACACCTTC
TRBV9	TRBJ1-4	.	TRBD1	CASSQGQGADEKLFF	TGTGCCAGCAGTCAGGGACAGGGGGCGGATGAAAAACTGTTTTTT
TRBV11-3	TRBJ2-7	.	TRBD2	CASSSWGGPSSYEQYF	TGTGCCAGCAGCTCCTGGGGGGGACCCAGCTCCTACGAGCAGTACTTC
TRBV19	TRBJ1-5	.	.	CATNRDKDQPQHF	TGTGCCACCAACCGGGACAAAGATCAGCCCCAGCATTTT
TRBV11-3	TRBJ1-5	.	.	CASSPIPYSNQPQHF	TGTGCCAGCAGCCCCATCCCCTATAGCAATCAGCCCCAGCATTTT
TRBV2	TRBJ2-1	.	.	CASSFGVNNEQFF	TGTGCCAGCAGTTTCGGGGTTAACAATGAGCAGTTCTTC
TRBV11-3	TRBJ2-5	.	.	CASSSLIPRETQYF	TGTGCCAGCAGCTCGTTGATCCCCCGGGAGACCCAGTACTTC
TRBV5-1	TRBJ1-6	few	.	CASSQGATSSPLHF	TGCGCCAGCAGCCAAGGGGCAACTTCTTCACCCCTCCACTTT